This TCR beta chain stems from a study of monozygotic twins with inflammatory bowel disease. Reanalyzing the 5' RACE reads, TCRdb keeps one entry per CDR3 protein, without DNA. The ten top clones account for approximately 2.3%, within a sample of approximately 390,000 distinct CDR3 sequences. CDR3 length equals 15 residues. Per germline, CDR1 GTSNPN and CDR2 SVGIG (reference sequence). Source material: blood. The receptor's source is a human donor with ulcerative colitis or Crohn's disease, or a healthy co-twin of an affected twin (not recorded which). The chain combines TRBV30 with TRBJ1-1; TCRdb's assignment of TRBD1 cannot be checked, as there is no DNA. The CDR3 spells CAWTGGQGAGSEAFF.